What follows are 27 T cell receptor beta chains derived from one specimen sequenced in a study of technical replicates of blood from a few donors. The table came from immunoSEQ multiplex PCR; TCRdb's copy has only in-frame clones and leaves some out. The sample shows under 80,000 clones, 80% to 95% of them seen only once. The sequenced sample consisted of T cells isolated from PBMCs. These receptors all come from a human donor in good health. Some clones in this sample may be carry-over from other donors' samples.

CDR3 DNA sequence: TGCGCCAGCAGCCTCGAGGAGCAGTACTTC. It specifies CASSLEEQYF. The rearrangement links TRBV10-2 to TRBJ2-7, with no clear D. The CDR3 has 10 amino acids. Germline V CDR1 and CDR2: WSHSY, SAAADI. The germline V and J ends were trimmed by 6 bases and 7 bases, with 7 bases remaining between them.

The rearrangement uses TRBV11-2 and TRBJ2-3; D uncertain. The ends were cut back, 5 bases at V and 6 bases at J, with 9 bases in the middle. The germline CDR1 and CDR2 sequences are SGHAT and FQNNGV. The CDR3 has 12 amino acids. CDR3 protein: CASSIGRDTQYF. In DNA, the CDR3 is TGTGCCAGCAGCATAGGCAGGGATACGCAGTATTTT.

The chain uses TRBV28 and TRBJ2-3; TRBD1 aligns across 8 bases. This CDR3 is 15 amino acids long. Germline V gene lookup returns CDR1 MDHEN and CDR2 SYDVKM. V shed 5 bases and J 3 bases; nucleotides not matched to a gene: 7. CDR3 bases: TGTGCCAGCAGTCCGAGGACAGGGCTGACAGATACGCAGTATTTT. Its protein product is CASSPRTGLTDTQYF.

This chain uses TRBV10-1 with TRBJ1-1; 10 bases match TRBD1. Germline lookup yields CDR1 WNHNN and CDR2 SYGVQD (reference sequence). The CDR3 loop spans 15 amino acids. J was trimmed by 1 base and V by 2 bases; bases with no gene match: 1. In DNA form, the CDR3 reads TGCGCCAGCAGTGAGGGACAGGGGGGGAACACTGAAGCTTTCTTT. Translating gives CASSEGQGGNTEAFF.

The rearrangement links TRBV5-1 to TRBJ2-3; 10 bases fit TRBD2. Per germline, CDR1 SGHRS and CDR2 YFSETQ. J gave up 6 bases and V 0 bases, and 7 bases lay outside the gene matches. The CDR3 runs 16 residues. The CDR3 bases are TGCGCCAGCAGCTTGGCCCTAGCGGGAGAGAGGGATACGCAGTATTTT. It is translated as CASSLALAGERDTQYF.

The chain employs TRBV7-9 and TRBJ2-3; 11 nucleotides agree with TRBD2. The ends lost 1 base at V and 2 bases at J; junction bases unmatched: 11. Germline loops: CDR1 SEHNR, CDR2 FQNEAQ (reference sequence). The CDR3 has 19 amino acids. The CDR3 DNA follows: TGTGCCAGCAGCTTAGGGACAGGGATTAGCGGGAGGGCCACAGATACGCAGTATTTT. Its protein product is CASSLGTGISGRATDTQYF.

The J gene is TRBJ2-7, the V gene TRBV19; maybe TRBD1 (6 bases). CDR1 is LNHDA, CDR2 SQIVND, per germline (reference sequence). V shed 5 bases and J shed 0 bases, with 20 bases lying between them. The length of the CDR3 is 17 residues. Here the CDR3 DNA reads TGTGCCAGTAGTTCCATACAGGGTTACCCCTCCTCCTACGAGCAGTACTTC. This translates into CASSSIQGYPSSYEQYF.

Worth noting for this clone: The same CDR3 arises from other DNA sequences in this sample as well. The chain uses TRBV2 and TRBJ1-1; 7 bases are a match to TRBD1. Germline CDR1 and CDR2: SNHLY and FYNNEI. With V trimmed by 6 bases and J by 3 bases, 4 bases remained unmatched. This CDR3 has 13 residues. The CDR3 DNA reads as TGTGCCAGCAGCAAAGACAGGGACACTGAAGCTTTCTTT. Translation gives CASSKDRDTEAFF.

This chain uses TRBV6-6 with TRBJ2-2, with 10 bases aligning to TRBD1. The CDR3 runs 15 residues. From germline, CDR1 is MNHNY and CDR2 SVGAGI (reference sequence). V shed 5 bases and J 4 bases; nucleotides not matched to a gene: 4. CDR3 loop: CASSPRTGGTGELFF. CDR3 coding DNA: TGTGCCAGCAGTCCCAGGACAGGGGGCACCGGGGAGCTGTTTTTT.

J is TRBJ2-2 and V is TRBV6-4, with D uncertain. This CDR3 region has 14 residues. V shed 2 bases and J shed 2 bases, with 6 bases lying between them. The germline gives CDR1 MRHNA, CDR2 SNTAGT. The DNA for the CDR3 is TGTGCCAGCAGTGACGAGTTAAACACCGGGGAGCTGTTTTTT. Its translation is CASSDELNTGELFF.

This chain uses TRBV7-2 with TRBJ1-2, with a weak D call TRBD1 (6 bases). The CDR3 covers 14 residues. Deletions cut 5 bases from V and 4 bases from J, with 14 bases between. Germline-derived CDR1 and CDR2 are SGHTA and FQGNSA. CDR3 nucleotides: TGTGCCAGCAGCCCGAACAGGGTTGTCTATGGCTACACCTTC. This sequence encodes CASSPNRVVYGYTF.

The chain joins TRBV23-1 to TRBJ1-1; D uncertain. TRBV23-1 qualifies as an ORF whose function is uncertain. V was clipped by 0 bases and J by 1 base, with 9 bases between them. This CDR3 contains 15 residues. CDR3 nucleotide sequence: TGCGCCAGCAGTCAATCCGGAGAAGGGAACACTGAAGCTTTCTTT. It specifies CASSQSGEGNTEAFF.

This clone occurred a few times. The chain links TRBV5-1 to TRBJ1-5, with D possibly matching TRBD1 (5 bases). Germline-derived CDR1 and CDR2 are SGHRS and YFSETQ. V was pared by 1 base and J by 5 bases, with 13 bases between. The CDR3 sequence is 15 residues long. The CDR3 loop reads CASSLTGVTDQPQHF. CDR3 coding DNA: TGCGCCAGCAGCTTGACGGGGGTGACCGATCAGCCCCAGCATTTT.

The rearrangement uses TRBV19 and TRBJ2-1; D gene ambiguous. The CDR3 has 14 residues. Germline assignment: CDR1 LNHDA and CDR2 SQIVND (reference sequence). Trimming stripped 2 bases from V and 1 base from J, with 6 bases between. The CDR3, as DNA: TGTGCCAGTAGTATAACTGGTTCCTACAATGAGCAGTTCTTC. Translated: CASSITGSYNEQFF.

The chain uses TRBV12-5 and TRBJ1-4; 8 bases line up with TRBD1. This CDR3 is built from 22 residues. Germline V CDR1 and CDR2: LGHNT, FRNRAP. V shed 0 bases and J 0 bases; nucleotides not matched to a gene: 18. The CDR3: CASGLVAKSRGRNNSTNEKLFF. The CDR3 DNA is TGTGCTAGTGGTTTGGTCGCTAAGTCCAGGGGGCGGAACAACTCAACTAATGAAAAACTGTTTTTT.

V is TRBV9 and J is TRBJ2-3; D may be TRBD2 (6 bases). This CDR3 is built from 15 residues. Trimming cost V 1 base and J 2 bases, with 11 bases left between them. Per germline, CDR1 SGDLS and CDR2 YYNGEE. The DNA for the CDR3 is TGTGCCAGCAGCGTAAACGGGAGATTCACAGATACGCAGTATTTT. Amino acids: CASSVNGRFTDTQYF.

The chain joins TRBV6-5 to TRBJ2-3; D gene uncertain. Germline CDR1 reads MNHEY; CDR2 reads SVGAGI. CDR3 length: 14 amino acids. V lost 3 bases to trimming and J lost 2 bases, with 9 bases between them. The CDR3 reads CASSYLRNTDTQYF. CDR3 nucleotides: TGTGCCAGCAGTTATCTCAGAAACACAGATACGCAGTATTTT.

The V call is TRBV7-9, the J call TRBJ1-1; 7 bases agree with TRBD1. The CDR3 spans 15 residues. The germline CDR1 and CDR2 sequences are SEHNR and FQNEAQ (reference sequence). The V segment lost 5 bases and the J segment 5 bases; nucleotides outside the gene matches: 11. The CDR3 nucleotides are TGTGCCAGCAGCCCCTCCACACAGGGGTGGACTGAAGCTTTCTTT. Translating gives CASSPSTQGWTEAFF.

The V and J genes are TRBV27 and TRBJ1-1; 8 nucleotides match TRBD1. Germline assignment: CDR1 MNHEY and CDR2 SMNVEV (reference sequence). The CDR3 length is 13 residues. J gave up 9 bases and V 6 bases, and 9 bases lay outside the gene matches. CDR3 sequence reads: CASSRGQVSKAFF. CDR3 DNA sequence: TGTGCCAGCAGCCGGGGACAGGTCTCCAAAGCTTTCTTT.

This chain's CDR3 is CASSLGLQGEQYF. In DNA form, the CDR3 reads TGTGCCAGCAGCCTCGGCTTGCAGGGCGAGCAGTACTTC. The chain joins TRBV27 to TRBJ2-7; D might be TRBD1 (5 bases). V was trimmed by 6 bases and J by 6 bases, leaving 15 bases between them. The germline gives CDR1 MNHEY, CDR2 SMNVEV (reference sequence). There are 13 residues in the CDR3.

The V call is TRBV9, the J call TRBJ2-1, with TRBD2 matching 10 bases. CDR1 SGDLS and CDR2 YYNGEE come from the germline V gene. This CDR3 spans 19 amino acids. The V segment lost 0 bases and the J segment 3 bases; nucleotides outside the gene matches: 12. CDR3 residues: CASSVEEGLAGGIYNEQFF. CDR3 bases: TGTGCCAGCAGCGTAGAAGAGGGCTTAGCGGGAGGAATCTACAATGAGCAGTTCTTC.

The rearrangement links TRBV10-3 to TRBJ2-7; 8 bases align to TRBD2. The CDR3 sequence is 13 residues long. Germline trimming cut 5 bases from V and 3 bases from J; bases unmatched to any gene: 3. CDR1 and CDR2 (germline): ENHRY, SYGVKD. CDR3 loop: CAISPSGSYEQYF. CDR3 nucleotides: TGTGCCATCAGTCCCAGCGGGAGCTACGAGCAGTACTTC.

The chain recombines TRBV30 with TRBJ1-3; D perhaps matches TRBD1 (5 bases). The CDR3 is 14 amino acids. V was shortened by 1 base and J by 2 bases, with 9 bases between the two germline ends. Germline-derived CDR1 and CDR2 are GTSNPN and SVGIG (reference sequence). CDR3 residues: CAWSAAGAGNTIYF. In nucleotides, the CDR3 is TGTGCCTGGAGTGCGGCGGGGGCTGGAAACACCATATATTTT. The whole variable domain, remainder taken from reference TRBV30 and TRBJ1-3, is SQTIHQWPATLVQPVGSPLSLECTVEGTSNPNLYWYRQAAGRGLQLLFYSVGIGQISSEVPQNLSASRPQDRQFILSSKKLLLSDSGFYLCAWSAAGAGNTIYFGEGSWLTVV.

This clone was seen only once. V is TRBV11-3 and J is TRBJ2-7, with 7 bases matching TRBD2. CDR3 length equals 13 residues. Germline V gene lookup returns CDR1 SGHNT and CDR2 YENEEA. Losses at the gene ends were 1 base for V and 3 bases for J; bases not matched to a gene: 0. The CDR3 sequence is CASSLGGGYEQYF. CDR3 in DNA: TGTGCCAGCAGCTTAGGGGGGGGCTACGAGCAGTACTTC.

The chain has TRBV19 and TRBJ2-1, with 9 bases identical to TRBD1. The germline V gene has CDR1 LNHDA and CDR2 SQIVND (reference sequence). Trimming at V came to 4 bases and at J to 3 bases, leaving 4 bases not matched to a gene. This CDR3 is 15 amino acids long. The CDR3 region is CASSKGTGSYNEQFF. In nucleotides, the CDR3 is TGTGCCAGTAGTAAAGGGACAGGGAGCTACAATGAGCAGTTCTTC.

The chain links TRBV2 to TRBJ2-2, with unresolved D. CDR1 SNHLY and CDR2 FYNNEI come from the germline V gene. The CDR3 is 15 amino acids. The V end lost 0 bases, the J end lost 4 bases, and 9 bases lay between the germline ends. CDR3 nucleotides: TGTGCCAGCAGTGAAGCAGAGGAGCTCACCGGGGAGCTGTTTTTT. Translated: CASSEAEELTGELFF.

The genes are TRBV6-5 and TRBJ2-3; tentative D call: TRBD1 (5 bases). The V gene's germline CDR1 is MNHEY and CDR2 SVGAGI. The CDR3 sequence is 15 residues long. Trimming pared 5 bases from V and 0 bases from J, leaving 12 bases between. In nucleotides, the CDR3 is TGTGCCAGCAGTAGACAGAGTTATAGCACAGATACGCAGTATTTT. Translation: CASSRQSYSTDTQYF.